The rows below give T cell receptor beta chains drawn from one sample of a study of T cell changes during pregnancy in multiple sclerosis. Using immunoSEQ multiplex PCR, the repertoire was profiled, and TCRdb retains in-frame clones only, with some absent. The table lists roughly 40,000 clones, around 90% of them singletons, with less than 0.95% in the top ten. The specimen comprised CD4+ T cells from peripheral blood mononuclear cells, sampled before pregnancy. The receptors derive from a female donor with multiple sclerosis, enrolled in a pregnancy study. Both conserved end residues are part of each CDR3. The order of the fields is J gene, clone size, D gene, V gene, CDR3 protein, CDR3 DNA. D genes are given only for firm matches. Some rows mark clone size as missing; the rest say once, few, many or name a class of expanded clone.

J: TRBJ2-5
size: .
D: TRBD2
V: TRBV11-2
CDR3: CASSLGTSGGLQETQYF
DNA: TGTGCCAGCAGCTTAGGGACTAGCGGGGGGCTCCAAGAGACCCAGTACTTC

J: TRBJ1-5
size: .
D: .
V: TRBV10-3
CDR3: CAISDPSSNQPQHF
DNA: TGTGCCATCAGTGACCCGTCGAGCAATCAGCCCCAGCATTTT

J: TRBJ2-2
size: few
D: TRBD2
V: TRBV6-5
CDR3: CASSSGGTGELFF
DNA: TGTGCCAGCAGTTCGGGGGGCACCGGGGAGCTGTTTTTT

J: TRBJ1-2
size: .
D: .
V: TRBV18
CDR3: CASSPDRNYGYTF
DNA: TGTGCCAGCTCACCTGACAGGAACTATGGCTACACCTTC

J: TRBJ2-7
size: once
D: TRBD1
V: TRBV25-1
CDR3: CASSPGQGSHEQYF
DNA: TGTGCCAGCAGTCCGGGACAGGGGTCCCACGAGCAGTACTTC

J: TRBJ1-1
size: few
D: TRBD1
V: TRBV9
CDR3: CASSAGGYTEAFF
DNA: TGTGCCAGCAGCGCAGGGGGTTACACTGAAGCTTTCTTT

J: TRBJ2-2
size: once
D: TRBD1
V: TRBV7-3
CDR3: CASSSIPTGTAANTGELFF
DNA: TGTGCCAGCAGCTCTATACCTACCGGGACAGCCGCGAACACCGGGGAGCTGTTTTTT

J: TRBJ2-3
size: .
D: .
V: TRBV21-1
CDR3: CASSKLRTGSTDTQYF
DNA: TGTGCCAGCAGCAAACTAAGGACAGGGAGCACAGATACGCAGTATTTT

J: TRBJ1-3
size: .
D: .
V: TRBV14
CDR3: CASSQRVVAGNTIYF
DNA: TGTGCCAGCAGCCAACGGGTTGTAGCTGGAAACACCATATATTTT

J: TRBJ2-2
size: .
D: TRBD2
V: TRBV7-2
CDR3: CASSPGGMLIGELFF
DNA: TGTGCCAGCAGCCCGGGGGGTATGTTGATCGGGGAGCTGTTTTTT

J: TRBJ2-7
size: .
D: .
V: TRBV11-3
CDR3: CASSLAPVTANEQYF
DNA: TGTGCCAGCAGCTTAGCCCCTGTAACAGCCAACGAGCAGTACTTC

J: TRBJ2-7
size: .
D: .
V: TRBV5-4
CDR3: CASSLSGGGQGRYEQYF
DNA: TGTGCCAGCAGCTTGTCGGGGGGGGGACAGGGAAGATACGAGCAGTACTTC

J: TRBJ2-1
size: .
D: .
V: TRBV27
CDR3: CASSWTPSGENEQFF
DNA: TGTGCCAGCAGTTGGACCCCCTCGGGGGAAAATGAGCAGTTCTTC

J: TRBJ1-1
size: .
D: TRBD1
V: TRBV6-6
CDR3: CASNLQGVSAEAFF
DNA: TGTGCCAGCAATTTACAGGGGGTAAGCGCTGAAGCTTTCTTT

J: TRBJ2-1
size: .
D: TRBD2
V: TRBV7-9
CDR3: CASSLRRGGINEQFF
DNA: TGTGCCAGCAGCTTGCGGCGGGGGGGCATCAATGAGCAGTTCTTC

J: TRBJ1-1
size: .
D: .
V: TRBV11-3
CDR3: CASSLGSSGRQAFF
DNA: TGTGCCAGCAGCTTAGGTTCTTCGGGGAGACAAGCTTTCTTT

J: TRBJ2-4
size: once
D: .
V: TRBV5-6
CDR3: CASSSGTYDIQYF
DNA: TGTGCCAGCAGCTCCGGGACATATGACATTCAGTACTTC

J: TRBJ2-3
size: .
D: .
V: TRBV19
CDR3: CASSSGGRHTQYF
DNA: TGTGCCAGTAGTAGCGGGGGCAGGCATACGCAGTATTTT

J: TRBJ2-2
size: .
D: TRBD2
V: TRBV9
CDR3: CASSLSGGIGGELFF
DNA: TGTGCCAGCAGCCTCAGCGGGGGGATCGGCGGGGAGCTGTTTTTT

J: TRBJ2-7
size: .
D: .
V: TRBV7-2
CDR3: CASSTRQDRQYF
DNA: TGTGCCAGCAGCACACGACAGGACCGTCAGTACTTC

J: TRBJ1-4
size: .
D: .
V: TRBV9
CDR3: CASSVATGYNEKLFF
DNA: TGTGCCAGCAGCGTAGCTACCGGGTATAATGAAAAACTGTTTTTT

J: TRBJ2-7
size: .
D: TRBD2
V: TRBV19
CDR3: CASTVAGAGQHEQYF
DNA: TGTGCCAGTACTGTGGCGGGAGCCGGGCAACACGAGCAGTACTTC

J: TRBJ1-3
size: .
D: .
V: TRBV6-5
CDR3: CASGSSGNTIYF
DNA: TGTGCCAGCGGGAGCTCTGGAAACACCATATATTTT

J: TRBJ2-5
size: .
D: TRBD2
V: TRBV19
CDR3: CASSIAGGTQYF
DNA: TGTGCCAGTAGTATAGCGGGGGGGACCCAGTACTTC

J: TRBJ1-2
size: .
D: TRBD1
V: TRBV11-2
CDR3: CASSLGTVFGYTF
DNA: TGTGCCAGCAGCCTCGGGACAGTGTTTGGCTACACCTTC

J: TRBJ1-3
size: once
D: .
V: TRBV15
CDR3: CATSRDIGGASGNTIYF
DNA: TGTGCCACCAGCAGAGATATTGGGGGCGCCTCTGGAAACACCATATATTTT

J: TRBJ1-5
size: .
D: .
V: TRBV5-1
CDR3: CASSTGGGAAGQPQHF
DNA: TGCGCCAGCAGCACGGGCGGTGGGGCGGCAGGTCAGCCCCAGCATTTT

J: TRBJ2-2
size: .
D: TRBD2
V: TRBV7-3
CDR3: CASSLGAGGPDTGELFF
DNA: TGTGCCAGCAGCTTAGGGGCGGGGGGGCCCGACACCGGGGAGCTGTTTTTT

J: TRBJ1-5
size: few
D: TRBD1
V: TRBV2
CDR3: CASTQQGQEPQHF
DNA: TGTGCCAGCACGCAACAGGGACAGGAGCCCCAGCATTTT

J: TRBJ2-7
size: .
D: TRBD2
V: TRBV10-3
CDR3: CAIRIAGGSEQYF
DNA: TGTGCCATCAGGATAGCGGGGGGGAGCGAGCAGTACTTC

J: TRBJ2-7
size: few
D: .
V: TRBV18
CDR3: CASSNRDSQGGYEQYF
DNA: TGTGCCAGCTCTAACCGGGACTCCCAGGGGGGCTACGAGCAGTACTTC

J: TRBJ2-3
size: .
D: TRBD2
V: TRBV7-2
CDR3: CASSLARGVTDTQYF
DNA: TGTGCCAGCAGCTTAGCGCGGGGGGTCACAGATACGCAGTATTTT

J: TRBJ2-1
size: .
D: TRBD1
V: TRBV30
CDR3: CAWSVRQGARSYNEQFF
DNA: TGTGCCTGGAGTGTACGACAGGGCGCAAGGTCCTACAATGAGCAGTTCTTC

J: TRBJ1-3
size: .
D: .
V: TRBV4-2
CDR3: CASSAYHREGSFSGNTIYF
DNA: TGTGCCAGCAGCGCGTACCACCGGGAGGGTTCTTTCTCTGGAAACACCATATATTTT

J: TRBJ1-1
size: .
D: TRBD1
V: TRBV6-5
CDR3: CASSYNRGANTEAFF
DNA: TGTGCCAGCAGTTACAACAGGGGGGCGAACACTGAAGCTTTCTTT

J: TRBJ2-7
size: .
D: TRBD1
V: TRBV7-3
CDR3: CASSQGQGLSYEQYF
DNA: TGTGCCAGCAGCCAAGGACAGGGGCTCTCCTACGAGCAGTACTTC

J: TRBJ2-3
size: .
D: .
V: TRBV20-1
CDR3: CSATPSGTQYF
DNA: TGCAGTGCGACTCCGTCTGGTACGCAGTATTTT

J: TRBJ1-4
size: .
D: TRBD1
V: TRBV5-1
CDR3: CASSFPGGSEKLFF
DNA: TGCGCCAGCAGCTTCCCAGGGGGCAGTGAAAAACTGTTTTTT

J: TRBJ2-2
size: .
D: .
V: TRBV5-5
CDR3: CASSLDLVAEINTGELFF
DNA: TGTGCCAGCAGCTTGGATTTGGTAGCAGAAATTAACACCGGGGAGCTGTTTTTT

J: TRBJ1-5
size: .
D: .
V: TRBV19
CDR3: CASSIMRERPQHF
DNA: TGTGCCAGTAGTATTATGAGGGAGCGGCCCCAGCATTTT